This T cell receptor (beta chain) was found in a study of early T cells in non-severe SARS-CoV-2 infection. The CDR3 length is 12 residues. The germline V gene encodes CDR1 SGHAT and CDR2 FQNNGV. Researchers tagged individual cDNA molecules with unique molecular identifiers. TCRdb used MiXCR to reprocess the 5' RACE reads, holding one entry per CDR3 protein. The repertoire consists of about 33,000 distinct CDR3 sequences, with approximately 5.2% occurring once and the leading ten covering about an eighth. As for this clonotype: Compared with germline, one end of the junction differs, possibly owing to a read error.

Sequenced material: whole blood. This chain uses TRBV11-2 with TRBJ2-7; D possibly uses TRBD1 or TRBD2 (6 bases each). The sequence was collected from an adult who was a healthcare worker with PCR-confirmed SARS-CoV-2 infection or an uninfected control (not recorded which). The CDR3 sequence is CASSLGGGAQIF. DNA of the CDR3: TGTGCCAGCTCACTAGGGGGAGGTGCCCAAATCTTC.